These 19 T cell receptor beta chains came from one sample sequenced in a study of tumor-infiltrating lymphocytes in primary liver carcinoma. Co-extracted RNA and DNA came from approximately 20-30 mg of unsorted bulk tissue. Starting from 500 ng of total RNA, TCR beta cDNA was produced with a primer in the constant region. Libraries of TCR beta came from three nested multiplex PCR rounds with slightly modified ARM-PCR. PCR rounds one and two used TRBV1-TRBV30 forward primers with a C-beta reverse primer for around 11 cycles each. MiXCR, applied by TCRdb to the multiplex PCR reads, yields one record per CDR3 protein. The table records tens of thousands of distinct CDR3 sequences, around 70% of them present only once. Sequenced sample: liver tumor tissue from sampling region 2. Subset described: tumor region T2, inferior pole. Receptor source: a man aged 40-49 years with primary liver carcinoma and hepatitis B virus infection.

Notes on this clonotype: A junction boundary mismatches the germline segment, possibly from a read error. The chain recombines TRBV6-4 with TRBJ2-3; 10 bases agree with TRBD2. The CDR3 covers 16 residues. The germline V gene encodes CDR1 MRHNA and CDR2 SNTAGT. CDR3 amino acids: CVSSDSTSGRTDTQYF. The DNA of the CDR3 is TGTGTCAGCAGTGACTCGACTAGCGGGCGCACAGATACGCAGTATTTT.

This clonotype has at least ten counts. The CDR3 region is CASSALAGSNTEAFF. CDR3 bases: TGCGCCAGCAGCGCCTTGGCAGGGAGCAACACTGAAGCTTTCTTT. V and J are TRBV5-1 and TRBJ1-1, with D perhaps TRBD1 (5 bases). The CDR3 loop spans 15 amino acids. V was cut by 4 bases and J by 2 bases, with 15 bases left in between. Germline CDR1 reads SGHRS; CDR2 reads YFSETQ.

The chain uses TRBV4-1 and TRBJ2-7; the D gene is possibly TRBD1 (5 bases). The CDR3 has 12 residues. V was pared by 7 bases and J by 7 bases, with 14 bases between. Germline lookup yields CDR1 MGHRA and CDR2 YSYEKL. This CDR3 is CASKGIGEEQYF. For the CDR3, the DNA is TGCGCCAGCAAGGGAATAGGGGAAGAGCAGTACTTC.

The chain carries TRBV6-1 and TRBJ2-7, with D maybe TRBD2 (5 bases). The CDR3 consists of 15 residues. Germline CDR1 is MNHNS and CDR2 is SASEGT. V was trimmed by 2 bases and J by 10 bases, leaving 21 bases between them. CDR3 nucleotide sequence: TGTGCCAGCAGTGAATTTGTGGGAGCGCCAGGAAAACAGTACTTC. This gives the protein CASSEFVGAPGKQYF.

Comment on this clonotype: One end of the junction varies from germline; a read error may be responsible. The gene calls are TRBV29-1 and TRBJ2-1; 11 positions match TRBD2. From germline, CDR1 is SQVTM and CDR2 ANQGSEA. The CDR3 extends over 15 amino acids. This CDR3 is CSVGVAGGFYNGQFF. For the CDR3, the DNA is TGCAGCGTTGGAGTAGCGGGAGGGTTCTACAATGGGCAGTTCTTT.

As concerns this clonotype: Sequence at one end of the junction differs from germline and may be a read error. The chain couples TRBV29-1 to TRBJ2-2; 7 bases agree with TRBD2. CDR3 length equals 15 residues. Per germline, CDR1 SQVTM and CDR2 ANQGSEA. The DNA for the CDR3 is TGCAGCGTTGGTTTAGGGCGGGGGATGACCTGGGAGCTATTTTTT. This gives the protein CSVGLGRGMTWELFF.

Points on this clonotype: The CDR3 end shows no conserved phenylalanine or tryptophan, and so a read error is likely. Because the CDR3's place on the DNA is in doubt, the DNA is left out and the CDR3 is given as listed by TCRdb. Here the CDR3 reads CASSLGGMDNEHFL. This chain links TRBV7-9 with TRBJ2-1. The CDR3 has 14 amino acids, counting both end residues. CDR1 is SEHNR, CDR2 FQNEAQ, per germline (reference sequence).

By share of the sample, this clonotype is medium-sized. The chain uses TRBV12-3 or TRBV12-4 and TRBJ2-7, with 10 bases matching TRBD1. J gave up 3 bases and V 7 bases, and 6 bases lay outside the gene matches. This CDR3 is built from 14 residues. DNA of the CDR3: TGTGCCAGCACCTGGGGGACAGGGGTCTACGAGCAGTACTTC. This codes for CASTWGTGVYEQYF.

At least ten counts were recorded for this clonotype. The chain has TRBV20-1 and TRBJ1-2, with D hard to call. Germline lookup yields CDR1 DFQATT and CDR2 SNEGSKA (reference sequence). The CDR3 loop spans 14 amino acids. V gave up 0 bases and J gave up 8 bases, with 16 bases separating them. The CDR3 spells CSARDLMGLGGYTF. The CDR3 DNA reads TGCAGTGCTAGAGATTTGATGGGCCTCGGGGGCTACACCTTC.

On this clonotype itself: No conserved phenylalanine or tryptophan ends this CDR3, so it is likely a read error. This chain uses TRBV5-1 with TRBJ2-5; D not resolved. CDR1 is SGHRS, CDR2 YFSETQ, per germline. CDR3 size: 14 residues. The CDR3 loop is CANSLEAGRETQYL. The CDR3 DNA follows: TGCGCCAACAGCTTGGAAGCTGGTCGGGAGACCCAGTACTTG.

This clonotype appeared a few times. This may be a read error, as it is one base from a much larger clone. The chain uses TRBV5-1 and TRBJ2-4; D may be TRBD1 (6 bases). The CDR3 is 15 amino acids. From germline, CDR1 is SGHRS and CDR2 YFSETQ. The CDR3 protein is CAGSLRGFEENIQYF. Written as DNA, the CDR3 is TGCGCCGGCAGCTTGAGGGGGTTTGAAGAAAACATTCAGTACTTC.

This clonotype was seen at least ten times. The rearrangement joins TRBV9 to TRBJ2-3; D is possibly TRBD2 (6 bases). The CDR3 extends over 13 amino acids. The germline V gene encodes CDR1 SGDLS and CDR2 YYNGEE. The germline V and J ends were trimmed by 5 bases and 1 base, with 8 bases remaining between them. The CDR3 reads CASRGEGTDTQYF. The CDR3 DNA is TGTGCCAGCAGAGGGGAGGGCACAGATACGCAGTATTTT.

About this clonotype itself: The junction and the germline gene differ at one end; a read error may be behind it. The chain couples TRBV11-1 to TRBJ1-6; D is possibly TRBD1 (5 bases). The CDR3 covers 13 residues. Germline loops: CDR1 SGHAT, CDR2 FQDESV (reference sequence). CDR3 nucleotides: TGTGCCAGCGGCCGGACACTGGTTTCACCCCTTCATTTT. Amino acids: CASGRTLVSPLHF.

This clonotype was seen at least ten times. The chain recombines TRBV6-1 with TRBJ1-1; D uncertain. Trimming pared 4 bases from V and 1 base from J, leaving 7 bases between. The CDR3 covers 13 residues. CDR1 MNHNS and CDR2 SASEGT come from the germline V gene. The CDR3 loop is CASSGWKNTEAFF. CDR3 nucleotide sequence: TGTGCCAGCAGTGGGTGGAAGAACACTGAAGCTTTCTTT.

V and J are TRBV12-3 or TRBV12-4 and TRBJ2-5; 8 bases align to TRBD2. CDR3 length: 13 residues. V lost 5 bases, J lost 6 bases, and 5 bases stayed unmatched. The DNA for the CDR3 is TGTGCCAGCAGTATAATAGCGGGACAGACCCAGTACTTC. It yields the protein CASSIIAGQTQYF.

Worth noting for this clonotype: Being one base from a much bigger clone, this may be a read error. The V and J genes are TRBV19 and TRBJ2-3, with D uncertain. The CDR3 sequence is 15 residues long. Per germline, CDR1 LNHDA and CDR2 SQIVND (reference sequence). The CDR3 loop reads CASSPGARSTDTHYF. The CDR3 DNA reads as TGTGCCAGTAGTCCAGGAGCACGAAGCACAGATACGCATTATTTT.

Comment on this clonotype: Mismatch with germline at one junction end may stem from a read error. V is TRBV29-1 and J is TRBJ2-2, with D maybe TRBD2 (6 bases). Germline V CDR1 and CDR2: SQVTM, ANQGSEA. This CDR3 has 14 amino acids. The CDR3 loop is CIVEDRTVAGGLFF. The CDR3 DNA sequence: TGCATCGTTGAAGATCGGACCGTGGCCGGGGGGCTGTTTTTT.

As concerns this clonotype: An end of the junction differs from the germline gene, which may be a read error. The chain employs TRBV29-1 and TRBJ1-1; D is perhaps TRBD1 (5 bases). Germline V CDR1 and CDR2: SQVTM, ANQGSEA. The CDR3 loop spans 12 amino acids. This CDR3 is CSGGTANTEPFF. The CDR3 nucleotides are TGCAGCGGTGGGACGGCGAACACTGAACCTTTCTTT.

A remark on this clonotype: An end of the junction does not agree with germline; a read error may underlie this. The chain combines TRBV4-1 with TRBJ2-3, with D perhaps TRBD1 or TRBD2 (5 bases each). The CDR3 sequence is 15 residues long. The germline CDR1 and CDR2 sequences are MGHRA and YSYEKL. The CDR3 sequence: CASNHGRGGTDTQYF. DNA for the CDR3: TGTGCCAGCAACCATGGACGAGGGGGCACAGATACGCAGTATTTT.